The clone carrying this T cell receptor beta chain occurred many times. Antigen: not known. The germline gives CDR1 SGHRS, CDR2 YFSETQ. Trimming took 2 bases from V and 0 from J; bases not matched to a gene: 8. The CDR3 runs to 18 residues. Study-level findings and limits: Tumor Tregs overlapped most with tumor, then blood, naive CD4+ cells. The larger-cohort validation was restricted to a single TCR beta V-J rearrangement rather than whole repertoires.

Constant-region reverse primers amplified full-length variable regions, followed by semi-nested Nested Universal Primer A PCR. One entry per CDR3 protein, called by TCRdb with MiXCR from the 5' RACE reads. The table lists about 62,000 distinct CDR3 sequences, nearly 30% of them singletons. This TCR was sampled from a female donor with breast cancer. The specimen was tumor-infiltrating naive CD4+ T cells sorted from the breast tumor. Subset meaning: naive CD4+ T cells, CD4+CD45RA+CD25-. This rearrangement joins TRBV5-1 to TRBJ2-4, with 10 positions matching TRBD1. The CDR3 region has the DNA TGCGCCAGCAGCTTAACCGGGACAGGGGTCCCAGCCAAAAACATTCAGTACTTC. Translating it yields CASSLTGTGVPAKNIQYF.